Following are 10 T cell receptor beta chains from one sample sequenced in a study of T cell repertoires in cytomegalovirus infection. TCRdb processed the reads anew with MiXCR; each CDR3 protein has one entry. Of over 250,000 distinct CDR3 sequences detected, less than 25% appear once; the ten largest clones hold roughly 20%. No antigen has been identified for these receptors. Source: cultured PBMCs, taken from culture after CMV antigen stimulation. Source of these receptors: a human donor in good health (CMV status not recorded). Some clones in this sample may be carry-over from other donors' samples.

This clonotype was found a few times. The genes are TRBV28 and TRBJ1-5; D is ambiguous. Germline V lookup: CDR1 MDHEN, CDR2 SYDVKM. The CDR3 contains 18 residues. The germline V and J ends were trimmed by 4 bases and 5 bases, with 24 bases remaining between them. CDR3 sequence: CASSSYPGRASGDQPQHF. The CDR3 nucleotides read TGTGCCAGCAGTTCATACCCTGGACGGGCTTCGGGCGATCAGCCCCAGCATTTT.

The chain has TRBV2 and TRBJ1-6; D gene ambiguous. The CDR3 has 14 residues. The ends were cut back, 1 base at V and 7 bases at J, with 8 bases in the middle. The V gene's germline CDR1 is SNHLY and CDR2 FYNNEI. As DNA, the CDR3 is TGTGCCAGCAGTGAAGGGACGGGGAATTCACCCCTCCACTTT. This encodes CASSEGTGNSPLHF.

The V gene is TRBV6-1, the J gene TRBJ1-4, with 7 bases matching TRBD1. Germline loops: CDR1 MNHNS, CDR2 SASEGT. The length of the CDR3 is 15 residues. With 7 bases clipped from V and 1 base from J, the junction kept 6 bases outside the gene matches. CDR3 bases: TGTGCCAGCACGACAGGGACGGGAACTAATGAAAAACTGTTTTTT. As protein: CASTTGTGTNEKLFF.

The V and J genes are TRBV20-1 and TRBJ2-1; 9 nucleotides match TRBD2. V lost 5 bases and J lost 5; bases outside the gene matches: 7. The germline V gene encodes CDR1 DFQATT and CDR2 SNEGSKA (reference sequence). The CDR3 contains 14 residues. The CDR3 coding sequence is TGCAGTGCTCCTTTGGCGGGAGGGAACAATGAGCAGTTCTTC. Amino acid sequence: CSAPLAGGNNEQFF.

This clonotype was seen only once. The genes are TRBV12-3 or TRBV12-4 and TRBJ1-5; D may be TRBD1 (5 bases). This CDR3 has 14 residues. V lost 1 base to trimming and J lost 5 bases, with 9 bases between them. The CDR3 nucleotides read TGTGCCAGCAGTTTAGATGGGACGGATCAGCCCCAGCATTTT. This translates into CASSLDGTDQPQHF.

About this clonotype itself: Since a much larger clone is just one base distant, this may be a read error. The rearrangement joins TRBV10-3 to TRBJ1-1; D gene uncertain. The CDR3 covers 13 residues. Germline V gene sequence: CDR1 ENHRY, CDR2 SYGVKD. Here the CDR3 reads CAISPDGNTEAIF. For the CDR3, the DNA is TGTGCCATCAGTCCCGACGGGAACACTGAAGCTATCTTT.

CDR3 sequence reads: CSARGTSGREGRETQYF. The CDR3 DNA is TGCAGTGCTAGGGGGACTAGCGGGAGAGAGGGCCGGGAGACCCAGTACTTC. This chain uses TRBV20-1 with TRBJ2-5; 14 nucleotides line up with TRBD2. The V gene's germline CDR1 is DFQATT and CDR2 SNEGSKA (reference sequence). The length of the CDR3 is 17 residues. The V segment lost 3 bases and the J segment 5 bases; nucleotides outside the gene matches: 11.

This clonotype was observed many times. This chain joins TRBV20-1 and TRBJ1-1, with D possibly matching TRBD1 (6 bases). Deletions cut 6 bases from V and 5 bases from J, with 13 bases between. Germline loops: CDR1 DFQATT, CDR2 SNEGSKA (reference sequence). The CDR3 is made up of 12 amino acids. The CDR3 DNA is TGCAGTGCCCCACGGACAGTAACTGAAGCTTTCTTT. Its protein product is CSAPRTVTEAFF.

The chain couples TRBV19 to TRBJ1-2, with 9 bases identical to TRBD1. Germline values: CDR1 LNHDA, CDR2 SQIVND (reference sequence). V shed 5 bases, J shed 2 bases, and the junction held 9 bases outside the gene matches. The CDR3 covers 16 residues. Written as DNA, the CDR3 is TGTGCCAGTAGTGCACTGCTGGGACAGGGCAACTATGGCTACACCTTC. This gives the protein CASSALLGQGNYGYTF.

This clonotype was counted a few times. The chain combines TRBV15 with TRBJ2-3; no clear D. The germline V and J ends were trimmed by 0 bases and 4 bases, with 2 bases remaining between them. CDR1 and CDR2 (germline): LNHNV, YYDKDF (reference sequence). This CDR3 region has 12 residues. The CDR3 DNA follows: TGTGCCACCAGCAGAGATCCAGATACGCAGTATTTT. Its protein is CATSRDPDTQYF.